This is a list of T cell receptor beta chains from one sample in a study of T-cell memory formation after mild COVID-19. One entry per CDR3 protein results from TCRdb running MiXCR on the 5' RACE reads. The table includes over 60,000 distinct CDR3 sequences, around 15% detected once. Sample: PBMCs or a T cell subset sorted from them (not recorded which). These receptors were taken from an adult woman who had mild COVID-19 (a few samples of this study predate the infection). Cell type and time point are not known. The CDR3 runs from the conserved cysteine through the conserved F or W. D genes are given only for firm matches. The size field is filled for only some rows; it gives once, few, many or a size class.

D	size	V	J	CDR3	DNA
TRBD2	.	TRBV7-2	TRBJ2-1	CASSPAGGGTYNEQFF	TGTGCCAGCAGCCCTGCGGGGGGCGGGACCTACAATGAGCAGTTCTTC
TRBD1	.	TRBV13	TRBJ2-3	CASSPRTGASTDTQYF	TGTGCCAGCAGCCCCCGGACAGGGGCATCCACAGATACGCAGTATTTT
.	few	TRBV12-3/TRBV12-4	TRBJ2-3	CASSLAPDTQYF	TGTGCCAGCAGTTTAGCTCCAGATACGCAGTATTTT
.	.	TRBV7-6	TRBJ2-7	CASSLAWQGISEQYF	TGTGCCAGCAGCTTAGCTTGGCAGGGGATAAGCGAGCAGTACTTC
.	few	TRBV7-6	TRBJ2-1	CASSLSGGEDFARQFF	TGTGCCAGCAGCTTATCGGGGGGCGAAGATTTCGCGAGGCAGTTCTTC
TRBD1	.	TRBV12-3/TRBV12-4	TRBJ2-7	CASSGQGPYEQYF	TGTGCCAGCAGCGGACAGGGCCCCTACGAGCAGTACTTC
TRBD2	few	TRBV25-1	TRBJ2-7	CASTSGGAVYEQYF	TGTGCCAGCACAAGCGGGGGGGCCGTTTACGAGCAGTACTTC
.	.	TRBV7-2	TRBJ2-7	CASSLAVSQGYEQYF	TGTGCCAGCAGCTTAGCCGTCAGCCAGGGCTACGAGCAGTACTTC
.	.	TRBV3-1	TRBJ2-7	CASSPTNTVDEQYF	TGTGCCAGCAGCCCAACAAACACAGTGGACGAGCAGTACTTC
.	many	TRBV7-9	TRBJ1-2	CASSIDTSGVYTF	TGTGCCAGCAGCATCGACACCTCCGGGGTCTACACCTTC
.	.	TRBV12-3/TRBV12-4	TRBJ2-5	CASSSEILQETQYF	TGTGCCAGCAGTTCAGAAATCCTGCAAGAGACCCAGTACTTC
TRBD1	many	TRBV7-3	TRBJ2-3	CASSRDRGTDTQYF	TGTGCCAGCAGCCGGGACAGAGGCACAGATACGCAGTATTTT